This paragraph reports one T cell receptor (beta chain). This CDR3 is built from 17 residues. Germline CDR1 is MDHEN and CDR2 is SYDVKM. V was clipped by 6 bases and J by 0 bases; unmatched bases: 6. The sample belongs to a study of blood T cell repertoires in COVID-19. Study summary: From the United States, Italy and Spain came samples of acute and convalescent COVID-19. PBMCs, B-cell-depleted T cells, or T cells were the source of the cDNA or gDNA that made up the material.

Followed over time, Seattle patients had been enrolled while infection was active. In the original analysis: Reference gene primers were amplified, and this amplification served to estimate nucleated cell counts. Here immunoSEQ multiplex PCR was the method, and the copy in TCRdb shows in-frame clones only, minus some. That table is the source of V, J and clone size, and D and trimming were worked out from the DNA. Counted here are roughly 180,000 clones, roughly 76% occurring once; the ten biggest clones make up approximately 9.9%. V usage is TRBV28 and J usage is TRBJ2-1; TRBD2 agrees at 12 bases. The material sequenced was peripheral blood. This TCR derives from a woman aged 40 to 50 with COVID-19, enrolled during active disease. DNA for the CDR3: TGTGCCAGCAGACCAACTAGCGGGAGGAGCTCCTACAATGAGCAGTTCTTC. Protein sequence: CASRPTSGRSSYNEQFF.